Each of the 22 T cell receptor beta chains below was sequenced from the same sample in a study of response to subunit inactivated influenza vaccine. One entry per CDR3 protein results from TCRdb running MiXCR on the RT-PCR reads. The sample lists approximately 500,000 distinct CDR3 sequences; approximately 24% were seen once. These same records also appear under a second study, on T cells expressing NK-cell markers. That source adds: Template switching by 5'RACE with UMIs generated the TCR beta cDNA.

Here the sequenced sample was CD4+ T cells sorted from PBMCs, taken approximately 13 days after vaccination. The source of these receptors is a man in his fifties who received an inactivated influenza vaccine.

V usage is TRBV5-6 and J usage is TRBJ1-2, with a tentative D call TRBD1 (5 bases). The CDR3 spans 12 residues. Germline assignment: CDR1 SGHDT and CDR2 YYEEEE. Trimming removed 4 bases from V and 3 bases from J, with 7 bases in between. The CDR3 nucleotides read TGTGCCAGCAGCCACAGGCACTATGGCTACACCTTC. Its protein is CASSHRHYGYTF.

This clonotype occurred a few times. The chain links TRBV7-9 to TRBJ2-1; TRBD2 matches at 7 bases. CDR1 is SEHNR, CDR2 FQNEAQ, per germline (reference sequence). With 2 bases clipped from V and 9 bases from J, the junction kept 10 bases outside the gene matches. CDR3 length: 15 amino acids. CDR3 protein: CASSLWGGSTIEQFF. The CDR3 DNA reads TGTGCCAGCAGCTTATGGGGGGGAAGCACAATTGAGCAGTTCTTC. Using reference TRBV7-9 and TRBJ2-1 for the parts outside the CDR3, the full variable domain is DTGVSQNPRHKITKRGQNVTFRCDPISEHNRLYWYRQTLGQGPEFLTYFQNEAQLEKSRLLSDRFSAERPKGSFSTLEIQRTEQGDSAMYLCASSLWGGSTIEQFFGPGTRLTVL.

This clonotype has just a few counts. The rearrangement links TRBV20-1 to TRBJ2-3; maybe TRBD1 (7 bases). The germline V gene encodes CDR1 DFQATT and CDR2 SNEGSKA (reference sequence). Trimming cost V 6 bases and J 2 bases, with 15 bases left between them. This CDR3 is built from 14 residues. In DNA, the CDR3 is TGCAGTGCCCTTGGGGGGACAGTCACAGATACGCAGTATTTT. It encodes CSALGGTVTDTQYF.

This clonotype was observed at least ten times. This chain connects TRBV2 to TRBJ2-3; TRBD2 might be the D (6 bases). The V gene's germline CDR1 is SNHLY and CDR2 FYNNEI. CDR3 length: 16 residues. With 0 bases removed from V and 2 bases from J, the gap between germline ends came to 12 bases. The CDR3 DNA is TGTGCCAGCAGTGAAGCTAGCGGAACAAACACAGATACGCAGTATTTT. Translated: CASSEASGTNTDTQYF.

The J gene is TRBJ2-3, the V gene TRBV7-2, with 10 positions matching TRBD1. The J segment lost 6 bases and the V segment lost 4 bases, leaving 4 bases of the junction unmatched. The CDR3 runs 14 residues. Germline CDR1 SGHTA, CDR2 FQGNSA. The CDR3 DNA follows: TGTGCCAGCAGCTCTAGGACAGGGGGGGATACGCAGTATTTT. It specifies CASSSRTGGDTQYF.

This clonotype was seen only once. The chain recombines TRBV30 with TRBJ1-1, with 7 bases lining up with TRBD1. The V and J ends lost 2 bases and 5 bases, in that order; junction bases with no gene match: 11. This CDR3 is 15 amino acids long. Germline-derived CDR1 and CDR2 are GTSNPN and SVGIG (reference sequence). The CDR3 spells CAWSPLDRDGTEAFF. CDR3 nucleotides: TGTGCCTGGAGTCCCCTAGACAGGGACGGGACTGAAGCTTTCTTT.

This clonotype came up a few times. The V gene is TRBV7-2, the J gene TRBJ1-2; D call uncertain. V gave up 5 bases and J gave up 8 bases, with 15 bases separating them. Germline V gene data show CDR1 as SGHTA and CDR2 as FQGNSA. The CDR3 covers 13 residues. The CDR3 nucleotides read TGTGCCAGCAGCCATTTTGGTGTCGGAGGCTACACCTTC. Protein sequence: CASSHFGVGGYTF.

This clonotype was detected many times. The J gene is TRBJ2-3, the V gene TRBV7-6; D remains unclear. Trimming removed 6 bases at V and 4 bases at J, with 8 bases between. This CDR3 is built from 12 residues. Germline CDR1 and CDR2: SGHVS and FNYEAQ. The CDR3 loop is CASSPPSDTQYF. As DNA, the CDR3 is TGTGCCAGCAGTCCCCCATCAGATACGCAGTATTTT.

The chain combines TRBV7-9 with TRBJ2-3; weak D call: TRBD1 (6 bases). The V and J ends lost 5 bases and 2 bases respectively, with 14 bases between them. This CDR3 contains 15 residues. CDR1 is SEHNR, CDR2 FQNEAQ, per germline (reference sequence). The CDR3 reads CASSAGVPPTDTQYF. The CDR3 DNA reads as TGTGCCAGCAGCGCAGGGGTCCCCCCCACAGATACGCAGTATTTT.

The table lists this clonotype with a few counts. The chain combines TRBV7-9 with TRBJ2-2; possibly TRBD2 for D (6 bases). The length of the CDR3 is 15 residues. V was clipped by 2 bases and J by 5 bases, with 12 bases between them. In germline, CDR1 is SEHNR, CDR2 FQNEAQ (reference sequence). CDR3 sequence reads: CASSLLQGGTGELFF. For the CDR3, the DNA is TGTGCCAGCAGCTTACTCCAGGGAGGTACCGGGGAGCTGTTTTTT.

This clonotype was seen a handful of times. This chain uses TRBV29-1 with TRBJ1-1; the match to TRBD1 covers 8 bases. This CDR3 comprises 13 residues. In germline, CDR1 is SQVTM, CDR2 ANQGSEA. This CDR3 reads CSTGGFRETEAFF. CDR3 bases: TGCAGTACAGGGGGATTTAGGGAGACTGAAGCTTTCTTT.

CDR3 sequence reads: CASGSTSGSTDEQYF. The CDR3 bases are TGTGCCAGCGGTTCCACTAGCGGGAGTACCGACGAGCAGTACTTC. The chain has TRBV12-3 or TRBV12-4 and TRBJ2-7; TRBD2 aligns across 11 bases. This CDR3 comprises 15 residues. V lost 8 bases and J lost 5; bases outside the gene matches: 11.

This clonotype was counted ten times or more. The rearrangement uses TRBV5-1 and TRBJ2-3; 9 bases are a match to TRBD2. The CDR3 consists of 16 residues. The ends lost 4 bases at V and 0 bases at J; junction bases unmatched: 6. Germline lookup yields CDR1 SGHRS and CDR2 YFSETQ. The CDR3 loop reads CASSILAGPSTDTQYF. The CDR3 DNA is TGCGCCAGCAGCATCCTAGCGGGGCCCAGCACAGATACGCAGTATTTT. The full variable domain, its missing parts supplied by reference TRBV5-1 and TRBJ2-3, is KAGVTQTPRYLIKTRGQQVTLSCSPISGHRSVSWYQQTPGQGLQFLFEYFSETQRNKGNFPGRFSGRQFSNSRSEMNVSTLELGDSALYLCASSILAGPSTDTQYFGPGTRLTVL.

The chain links TRBV20-1 to TRBJ2-5; no firm D call. CDR3 size: 13 residues. CDR1 and CDR2 (germline): DFQATT, SNEGSKA (reference sequence). The germline V and J ends were trimmed by 0 bases and 2 bases, with 7 bases remaining between them. The CDR3 spells CSARDTLQETQYF. Written as DNA, the CDR3 is TGCAGTGCTAGAGATACCCTTCAAGAGACCCAGTACTTC.

In this sample, this clonotype turned up a few times. The chain links TRBV20-1 to TRBJ1-1; 7 positions match TRBD1. The ends lost 5 bases at V and 4 bases at J; junction bases unmatched: 10. In germline, CDR1 is DFQATT, CDR2 SNEGSKA (reference sequence). The CDR3 contains 14 residues. This CDR3 reads CSAAHTGVGTEAFF. Written as DNA, the CDR3 is TGCAGTGCTGCGCACACAGGGGTGGGCACTGAAGCTTTCTTT.

Points on this clonotype: At one end the junction does not follow the germline gene, possibly because of a read error. V is TRBV7-9 and J is TRBJ2-1; 10 bases match TRBD2. CDR1 and CDR2 (germline): SEHNR, FQNEAQ (reference sequence). The CDR3 has 13 amino acids. CDR3 amino acids: CASSFPSGREKGF. In DNA form, the CDR3 reads TGTGCCAGCAGCTTTCCTAGCGGGAGAGAGAAGGGCTTC.

J is TRBJ2-3 and V is TRBV7-7; no clear D. Germline lookup yields CDR1 SSHAT and CDR2 FNYEAQ (reference sequence). CDR3 size: 16 residues. Trimming pared 5 bases from V and 0 bases from J, leaving 15 bases between. As DNA, the CDR3 is TGTGCCAGCAGCCCAGATTTGGCCCGGAGCACAGATACGCAGTATTTT. Translation: CASSPDLARSTDTQYF.

This clonotype appeared a few times. V usage is TRBV20-1 and J usage is TRBJ2-1; 12 nucleotides agree with TRBD2. After removal of 4 bases from V and 5 bases from J, the junction contained 6 bases not matched to a gene. The CDR3 covers 15 residues. Germline V gene lookup returns CDR1 DFQATT and CDR2 SNEGSKA (reference sequence). The chain's CDR3 is CSATLAGGLHNEQFF. The CDR3 DNA reads TGCAGTGCTACGCTAGCGGGAGGGCTCCACAATGAGCAGTTCTTC.

This clonotype was counted a few times. The chain uses TRBV28 and TRBJ1-5, with 9 positions matching TRBD1. Per germline, CDR1 MDHEN and CDR2 SYDVKM. This CDR3 is built from 16 residues. V dropped 1 base and J dropped 7; count of bases not matched to a gene: 8. In nucleotides, the CDR3 is TGTGCCAGCAGTTTATTTTCCACAGGGGGCCGGCAGCCCCAGCATTTT. This gives the protein CASSLFSTGGRQPQHF.

The gene calls are TRBV5-1 and TRBJ2-7, with 10 bases identical to TRBD1. V lost 4 bases to trimming and J lost 2 bases; unmatched junction nucleotides: 9. The CDR3 loop spans 16 amino acids. Germline lookup yields CDR1 SGHRS and CDR2 YFSETQ. In DNA, the CDR3 is TGCGCCAGCAGCGGCACGGAAGGGACAGGGGCCTACGAGCAGTACTTC. Translation: CASSGTEGTGAYEQYF.

This chain joins TRBV29-1 and TRBJ2-7; perhaps D is TRBD1 or TRBD2 (5 bases each). The CDR3 loop spans 13 amino acids. V was shortened by 4 bases and J by 5 bases, with 15 bases between the two germline ends. Germline lookup yields CDR1 SQVTM and CDR2 ANQGSEA. The CDR3 reads CSVVPILGDEQYF. The CDR3 region has the DNA TGCAGCGTTGTCCCGATTTTGGGGGACGAGCAGTACTTC.

This clonotype came up a few times. V usage is TRBV7-2 and J usage is TRBJ2-3; no clear D gene. The CDR3 loop spans 12 amino acids. Germline assignment: CDR1 SGHTA and CDR2 FQGNSA. V was trimmed by 5 bases and J by 11 bases, leaving 14 bases between them. The CDR3 nucleotides are TGTGCCAGCAGCCACCAAACATTGGAGCAGTATTTT. It encodes CASSHQTLEQYF.